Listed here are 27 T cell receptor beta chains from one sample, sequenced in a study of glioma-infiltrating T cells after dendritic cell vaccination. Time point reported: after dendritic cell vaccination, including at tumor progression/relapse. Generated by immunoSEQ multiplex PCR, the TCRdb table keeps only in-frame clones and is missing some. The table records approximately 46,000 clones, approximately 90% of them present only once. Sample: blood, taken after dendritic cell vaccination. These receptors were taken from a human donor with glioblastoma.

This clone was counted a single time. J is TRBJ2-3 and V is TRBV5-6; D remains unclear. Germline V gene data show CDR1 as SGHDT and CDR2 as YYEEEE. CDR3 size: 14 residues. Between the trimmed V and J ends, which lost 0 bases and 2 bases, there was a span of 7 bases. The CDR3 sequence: CASSLGGYTDTQYF. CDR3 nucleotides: TGTGCCAGCAGCTTGGGAGGTTACACAGATACGCAGTATTTT.

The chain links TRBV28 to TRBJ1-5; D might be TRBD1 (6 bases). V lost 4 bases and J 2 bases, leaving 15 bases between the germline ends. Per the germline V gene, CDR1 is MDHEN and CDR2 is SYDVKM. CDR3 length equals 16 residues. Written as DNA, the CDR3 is TGTGCCAGCAGTTCCCTGCCAGGGGAAGGCAATCAGCCCCAGCATTTT. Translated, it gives CASSSLPGEGNQPQHF.

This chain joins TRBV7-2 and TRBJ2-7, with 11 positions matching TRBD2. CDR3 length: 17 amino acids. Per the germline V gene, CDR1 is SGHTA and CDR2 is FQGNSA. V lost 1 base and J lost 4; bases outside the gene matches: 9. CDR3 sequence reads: CASSLGGSGRAVYEQYF. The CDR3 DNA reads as TGTGCCAGCAGCTTAGGTGGTAGCGGGAGGGCCGTATACGAGCAGTACTTC.

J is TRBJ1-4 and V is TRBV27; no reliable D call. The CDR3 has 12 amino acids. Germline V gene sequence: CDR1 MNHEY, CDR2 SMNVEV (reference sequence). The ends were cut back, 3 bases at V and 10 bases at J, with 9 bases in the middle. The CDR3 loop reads CASSFGDGKLFF. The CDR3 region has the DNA TGTGCCAGCAGTTTCGGTGATGGAAAACTGTTTTTT.

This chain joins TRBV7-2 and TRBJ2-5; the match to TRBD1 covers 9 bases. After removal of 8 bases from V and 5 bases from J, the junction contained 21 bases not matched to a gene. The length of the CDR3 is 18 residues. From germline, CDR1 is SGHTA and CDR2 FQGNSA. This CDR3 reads CASGPLYFETGGDETQYF. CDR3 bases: TGTGCCAGCGGACCCCTCTATTTCGAGACAGGGGGGGACGAGACCCAGTACTTC.

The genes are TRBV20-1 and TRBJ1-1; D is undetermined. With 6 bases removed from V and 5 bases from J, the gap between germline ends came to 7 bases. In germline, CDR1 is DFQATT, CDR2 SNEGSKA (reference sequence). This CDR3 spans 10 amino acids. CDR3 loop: CSAHRTEAFF. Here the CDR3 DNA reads TGCAGTGCACACAGAACTGAAGCTTTCTTT.

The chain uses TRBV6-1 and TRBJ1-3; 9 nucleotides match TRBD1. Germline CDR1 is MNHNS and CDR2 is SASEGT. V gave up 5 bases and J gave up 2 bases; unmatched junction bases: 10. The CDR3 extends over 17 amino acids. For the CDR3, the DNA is TGTGCCAGCAGTAAAGGACAGGGGAGGTTTGCTGGAAACACCATATATTTT. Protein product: CASSKGQGRFAGNTIYF.

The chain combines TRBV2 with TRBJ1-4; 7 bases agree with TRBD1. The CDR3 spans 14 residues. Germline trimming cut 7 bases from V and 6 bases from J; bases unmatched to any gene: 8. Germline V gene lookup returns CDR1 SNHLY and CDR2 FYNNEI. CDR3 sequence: CASKRQGWDEKLFF. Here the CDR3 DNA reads TGTGCCAGCAAGCGACAGGGTTGGGATGAAAAACTGTTTTTT. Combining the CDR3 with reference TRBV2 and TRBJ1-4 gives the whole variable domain EPEVTQTPSHQVTQMGQEVILRCVPISNHLYFYWYRQILGQKVEFLVSFYNNEISEKSEIFDDQFSVERPDGSNFTLKIRSTKLEDSAMYFCASKRQGWDEKLFFGSGTQLSVL.

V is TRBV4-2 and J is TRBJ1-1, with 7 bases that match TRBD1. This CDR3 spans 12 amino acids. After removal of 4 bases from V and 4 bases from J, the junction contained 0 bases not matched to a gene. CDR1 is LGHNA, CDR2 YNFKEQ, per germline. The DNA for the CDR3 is TGTGCCAGCAGCCGACAGGGCACTGAAGCTTTCTTT. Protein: CASSRQGTEAFF.

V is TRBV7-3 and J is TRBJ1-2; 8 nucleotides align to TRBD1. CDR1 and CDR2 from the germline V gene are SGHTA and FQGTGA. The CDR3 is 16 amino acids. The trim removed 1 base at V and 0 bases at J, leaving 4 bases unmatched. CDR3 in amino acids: CASSLKDRDPNYGYTF. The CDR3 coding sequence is TGTGCCAGCAGCTTAAAGGACAGGGATCCTAACTATGGCTACACCTTC.

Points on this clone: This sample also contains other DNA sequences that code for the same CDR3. CDR3 bases: TGTGCCAGCCGGGAACAGGGGAATAGCAATCAGCCCCAGCATTTT. This gives the protein CASREQGNSNQPQHF. The chain carries TRBV2 and TRBJ1-5, with TRBD1 matching 7 bases. CDR1 is SNHLY and CDR2 is FYNNEI in the germline V gene. This CDR3 region has 15 residues. The trim removed 8 bases at V and 0 bases at J, leaving 7 bases unmatched.

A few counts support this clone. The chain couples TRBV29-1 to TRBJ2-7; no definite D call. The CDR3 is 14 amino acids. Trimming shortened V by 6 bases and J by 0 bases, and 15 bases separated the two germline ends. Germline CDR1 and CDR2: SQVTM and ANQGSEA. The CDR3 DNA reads TGCAGCGTATTTTCGTCGGAGAGCTCCTACGAGCAGTACTTC. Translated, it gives CSVFSSESSYEQYF.

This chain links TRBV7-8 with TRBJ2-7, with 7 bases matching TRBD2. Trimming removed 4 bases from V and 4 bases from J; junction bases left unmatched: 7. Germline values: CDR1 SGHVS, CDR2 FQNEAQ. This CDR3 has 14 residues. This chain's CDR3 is CASSYLAVGYEQYF. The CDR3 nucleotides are TGTGCCAGCAGCTATCTAGCGGTCGGTTACGAGCAGTACTTC. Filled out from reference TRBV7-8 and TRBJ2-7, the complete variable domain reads GAGVSQSPRYKVAKRGQDVALRCDPISGHVSLFWYQQALGQGPEFLTYFQNEAQLDKSGLPSDRFFAERPEGSVSTLKIQRTQQEDSAVYLCASSYLAVGYEQYFGPGTRLTVT.

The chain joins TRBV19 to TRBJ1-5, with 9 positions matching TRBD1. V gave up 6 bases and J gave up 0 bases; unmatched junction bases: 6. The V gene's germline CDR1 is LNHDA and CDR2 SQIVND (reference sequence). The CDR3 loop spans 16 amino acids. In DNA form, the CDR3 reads TGTGCCAGTAGGGACAGGGGCGAGGTTAGCAATCAGCCCCAGCATTTT. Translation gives CASRDRGEVSNQPQHF.

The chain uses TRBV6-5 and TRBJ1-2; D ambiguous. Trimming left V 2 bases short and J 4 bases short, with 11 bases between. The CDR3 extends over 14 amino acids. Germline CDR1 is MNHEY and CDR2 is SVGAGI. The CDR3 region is CASSYAATFYGYTF. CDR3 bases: TGTGCCAGCAGTTACGCGGCCACTTTCTATGGCTACACCTTC.

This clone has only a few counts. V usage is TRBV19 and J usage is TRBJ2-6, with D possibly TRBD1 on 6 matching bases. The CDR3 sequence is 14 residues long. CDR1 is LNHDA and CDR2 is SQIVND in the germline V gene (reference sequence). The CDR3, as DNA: TGTGCGAGTGGGGGCCGCTCTGGGGCCAACGTCCTGACTTTC. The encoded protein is CASGGRSGANVLTF.

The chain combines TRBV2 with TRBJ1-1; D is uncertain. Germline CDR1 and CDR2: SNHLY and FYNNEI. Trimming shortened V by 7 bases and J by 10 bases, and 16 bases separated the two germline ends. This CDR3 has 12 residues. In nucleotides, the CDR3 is TGTGCCAGCAACGTCGGCGGTGGGAGAGCTTTCTTT. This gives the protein CASNVGGGRAFF. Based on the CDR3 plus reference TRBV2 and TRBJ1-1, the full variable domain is EPEVTQTPSHQVTQMGQEVILRCVPISNHLYFYWYRQILGQKVEFLVSFYNNEISEKSEIFDDQFSVERPDGSNFTLKIRSTKLEDSAMYFCASNVGGGRAFFGQGTRLTVV.

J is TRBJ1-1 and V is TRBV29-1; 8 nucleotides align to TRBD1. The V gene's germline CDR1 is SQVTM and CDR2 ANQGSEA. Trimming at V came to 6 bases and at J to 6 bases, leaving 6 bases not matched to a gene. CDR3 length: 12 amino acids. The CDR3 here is CSVTGGLPEAFF. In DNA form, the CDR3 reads TGCAGCGTAACAGGGGGTTTACCTGAAGCTTTCTTT.

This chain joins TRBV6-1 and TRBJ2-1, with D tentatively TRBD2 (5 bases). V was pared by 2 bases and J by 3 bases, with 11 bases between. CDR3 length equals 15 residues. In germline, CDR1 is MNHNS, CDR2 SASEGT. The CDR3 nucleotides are TGTGCCAGCAGTGAATGGCTAGCTAGCTACAATGAGCAGTTCTTC. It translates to CASSEWLASYNEQFF.

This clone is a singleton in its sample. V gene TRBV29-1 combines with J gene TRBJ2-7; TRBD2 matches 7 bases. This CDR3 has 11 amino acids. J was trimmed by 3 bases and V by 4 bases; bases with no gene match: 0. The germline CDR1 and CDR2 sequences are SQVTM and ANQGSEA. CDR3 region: CSVGTSYEQYF. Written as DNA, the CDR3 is TGCAGCGTTGGGACTAGCTACGAGCAGTACTTC.

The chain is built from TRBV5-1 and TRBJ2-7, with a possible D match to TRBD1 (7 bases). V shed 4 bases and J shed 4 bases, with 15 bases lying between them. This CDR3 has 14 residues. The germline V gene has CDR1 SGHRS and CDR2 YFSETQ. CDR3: CASSGSGGTYEQYF. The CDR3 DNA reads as TGCGCCAGCAGCGGATCAGGGGGGACTTACGAGCAGTACTTC.

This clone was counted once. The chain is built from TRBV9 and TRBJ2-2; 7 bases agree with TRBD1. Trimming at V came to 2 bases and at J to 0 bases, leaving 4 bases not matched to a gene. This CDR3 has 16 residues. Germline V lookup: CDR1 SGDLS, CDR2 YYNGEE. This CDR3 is CASSVDRSANTGELFF. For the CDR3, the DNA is TGTGCCAGCAGCGTGGACAGGAGTGCGAACACCGGGGAGCTGTTTTTT.

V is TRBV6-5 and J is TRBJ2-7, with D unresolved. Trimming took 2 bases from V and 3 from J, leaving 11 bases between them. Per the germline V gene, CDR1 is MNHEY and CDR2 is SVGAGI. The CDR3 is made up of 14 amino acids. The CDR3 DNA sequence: TGTGCCAGCAGTTACCAGGCCCAATACTACGAGCAGTACTTC. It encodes CASSYQAQYYEQYF.

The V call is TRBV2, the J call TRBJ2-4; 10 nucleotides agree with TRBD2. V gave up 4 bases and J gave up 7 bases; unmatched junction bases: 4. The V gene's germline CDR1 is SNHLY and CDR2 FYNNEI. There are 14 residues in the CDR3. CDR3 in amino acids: CASSGLAGLNIQYF. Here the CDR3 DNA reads TGTGCCAGCAGTGGACTAGCGGGCTTGAACATTCAGTACTTC. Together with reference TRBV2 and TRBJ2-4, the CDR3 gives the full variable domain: EPEVTQTPSHQVTQMGQEVILRCVPISNHLYFYWYRQILGQKVEFLVSFYNNEISEKSEIFDDQFSVERPDGSNFTLKIRSTKLEDSAMYFCASSGLAGLNIQYFGAGTRLSVL.

The DNA for the CDR3 is TGTGCCAGCAGCTTATGGGCAGGCCGCACAGATACGCAGTATTTT. Protein product: CASSLWAGRTDTQYF. This sequence joins TRBV7-9 and TRBJ2-3; D remains unclear. Deletions cut 2 bases from V and 1 base from J, with 10 bases between. The CDR3 sequence is 15 residues long. Germline V gene sequence: CDR1 SEHNR, CDR2 FQNEAQ (reference sequence).

The CDR3 nucleotides read TGTGCCAGCAGTTTATCCGGGTACGCCGGGGAGCTGTTTTTT. This sequence encodes CASSLSGYAGELFF. The chain carries TRBV27 and TRBJ2-2; no clear D gene. Germline V lookup: CDR1 MNHEY, CDR2 SMNVEV (reference sequence). V lost 0 bases and J lost 6, with 8 bases in between. The CDR3 extends over 14 amino acids.

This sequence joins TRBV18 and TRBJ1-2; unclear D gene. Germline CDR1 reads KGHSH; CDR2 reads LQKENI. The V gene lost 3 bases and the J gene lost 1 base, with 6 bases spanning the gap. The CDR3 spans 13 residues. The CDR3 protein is CASSPPGNYGYTF. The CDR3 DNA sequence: TGTGCCAGCTCACCCCCCGGTAACTATGGCTACACCTTC.